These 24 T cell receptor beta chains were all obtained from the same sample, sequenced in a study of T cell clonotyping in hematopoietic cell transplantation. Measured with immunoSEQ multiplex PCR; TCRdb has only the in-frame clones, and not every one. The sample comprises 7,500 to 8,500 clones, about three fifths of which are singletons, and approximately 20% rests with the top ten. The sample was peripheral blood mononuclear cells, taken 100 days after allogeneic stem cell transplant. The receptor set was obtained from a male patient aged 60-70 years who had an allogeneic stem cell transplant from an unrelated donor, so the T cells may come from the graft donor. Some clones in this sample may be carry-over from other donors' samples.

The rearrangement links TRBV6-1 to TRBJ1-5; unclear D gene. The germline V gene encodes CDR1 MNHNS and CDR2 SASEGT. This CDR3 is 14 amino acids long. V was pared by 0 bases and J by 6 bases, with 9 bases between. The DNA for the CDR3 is TGTGCCAGCAGTGAAGCAGGAGGACCTCAGCCCCAGCATTTT. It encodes CASSEAGGPQPQHF.

CDR3 loop: CASSQVGWDRGNEKLFF. CDR3 nucleotide sequence: TGCGCCAGCAGCCAAGTTGGTTGGGACAGGGGAAATGAAAAACTGTTTTTT. The chain recombines TRBV4-3 with TRBJ1-4, with TRBD1 identical over 10 bases. The CDR3 is 17 amino acids. Germline lookup yields CDR1 LGHNA and CDR2 YSLEER. Losses at the gene ends were 1 base for V and 5 bases for J; bases not matched to a gene: 7.

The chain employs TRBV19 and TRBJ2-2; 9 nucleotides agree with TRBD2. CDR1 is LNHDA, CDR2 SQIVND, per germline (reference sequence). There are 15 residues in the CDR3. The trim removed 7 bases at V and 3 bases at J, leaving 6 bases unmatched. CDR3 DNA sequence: TGTGCCAGTAAGGGCCTAGCGGGGTACACCGGGGAGCTGTTTTTT. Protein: CASKGLAGYTGELFF.

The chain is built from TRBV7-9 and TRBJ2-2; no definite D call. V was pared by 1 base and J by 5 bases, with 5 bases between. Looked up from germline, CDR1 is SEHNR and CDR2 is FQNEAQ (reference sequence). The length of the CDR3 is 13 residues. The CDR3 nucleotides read TGTGCCAGCAGCTTAGGTGGGACCGGGGAGCTGTTTTTT. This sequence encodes CASSLGGTGELFF.

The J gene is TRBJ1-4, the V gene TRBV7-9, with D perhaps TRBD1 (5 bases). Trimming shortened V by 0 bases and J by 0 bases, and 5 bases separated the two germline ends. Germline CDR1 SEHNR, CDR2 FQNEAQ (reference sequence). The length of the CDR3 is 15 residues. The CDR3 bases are TGTGCCAGCAGCTTAGCCAGGGCAACTAATGAAAAACTGTTTTTT. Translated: CASSLARATNEKLFF.

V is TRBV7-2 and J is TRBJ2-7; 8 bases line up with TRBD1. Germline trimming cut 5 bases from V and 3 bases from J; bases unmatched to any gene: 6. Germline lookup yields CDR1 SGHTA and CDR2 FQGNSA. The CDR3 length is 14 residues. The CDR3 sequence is CASSQGQGDYEQYF. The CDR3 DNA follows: TGTGCCAGCAGCCAAGGACAGGGCGACTACGAGCAGTACTTC.

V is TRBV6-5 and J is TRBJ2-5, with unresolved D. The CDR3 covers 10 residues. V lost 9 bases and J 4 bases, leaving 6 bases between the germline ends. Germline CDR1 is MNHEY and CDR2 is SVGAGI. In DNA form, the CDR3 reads TGTGCCAGTAGAGGAGAGACCCAGTACTTC. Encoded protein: CASRGETQYF.

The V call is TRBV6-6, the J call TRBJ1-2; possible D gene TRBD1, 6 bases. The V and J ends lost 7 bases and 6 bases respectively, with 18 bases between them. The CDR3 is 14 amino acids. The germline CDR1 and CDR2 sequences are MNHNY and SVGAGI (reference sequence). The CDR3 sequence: CASTLDWQGNGYTF. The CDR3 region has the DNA TGTGCCAGCACGCTGGATTGGCAGGGGAATGGCTACACCTTC.

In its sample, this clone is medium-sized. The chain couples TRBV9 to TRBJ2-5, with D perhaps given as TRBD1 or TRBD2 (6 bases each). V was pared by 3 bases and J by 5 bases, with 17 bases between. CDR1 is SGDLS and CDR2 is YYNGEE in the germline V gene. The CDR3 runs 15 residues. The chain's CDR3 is CASSEKEGVAETQYF. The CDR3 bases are TGTGCCAGCAGCGAGAAGGAGGGGGTGGCGGAGACCCAGTACTTC.

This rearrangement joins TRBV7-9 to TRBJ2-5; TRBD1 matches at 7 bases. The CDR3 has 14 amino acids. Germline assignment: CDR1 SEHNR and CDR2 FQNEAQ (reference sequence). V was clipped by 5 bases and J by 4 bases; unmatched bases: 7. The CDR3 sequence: CASSTTGWGETQYF. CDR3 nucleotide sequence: TGTGCCAGCAGCACGACAGGGTGGGGAGAGACCCAGTACTTC.

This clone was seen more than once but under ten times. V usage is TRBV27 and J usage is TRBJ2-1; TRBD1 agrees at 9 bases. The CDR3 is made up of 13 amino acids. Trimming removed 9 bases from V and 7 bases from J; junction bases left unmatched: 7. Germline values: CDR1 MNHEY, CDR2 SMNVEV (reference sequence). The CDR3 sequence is CASRTGAVNEQFF. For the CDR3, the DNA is TGTGCCAGTCGGACAGGGGCTGTTAATGAGCAGTTCTTC.

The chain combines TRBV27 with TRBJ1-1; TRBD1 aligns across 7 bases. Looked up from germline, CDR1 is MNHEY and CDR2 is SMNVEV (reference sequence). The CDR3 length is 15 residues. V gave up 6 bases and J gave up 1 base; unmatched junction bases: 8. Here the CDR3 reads CASRYGQEPNTEAFF. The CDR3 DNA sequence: TGTGCCAGCAGGTACGGACAGGAGCCGAACACTGAAGCTTTCTTT.

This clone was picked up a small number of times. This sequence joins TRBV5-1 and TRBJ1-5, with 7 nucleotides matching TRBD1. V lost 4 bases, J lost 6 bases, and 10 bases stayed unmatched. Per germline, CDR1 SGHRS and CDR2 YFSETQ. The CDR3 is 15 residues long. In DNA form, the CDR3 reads TGCGCCAGCAGCACCGAGGGACAGCCGGGTCAGCCCCAGCATTTT. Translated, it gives CASSTEGQPGQPQHF.

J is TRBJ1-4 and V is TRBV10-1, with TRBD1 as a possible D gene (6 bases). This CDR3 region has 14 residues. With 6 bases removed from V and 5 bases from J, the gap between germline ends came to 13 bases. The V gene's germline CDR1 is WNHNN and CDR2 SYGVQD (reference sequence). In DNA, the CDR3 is TGCGCCAGCAGCTCCGGACAGAGGAATGAAAAACTGTTTTTT. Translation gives CASSSGQRNEKLFF.

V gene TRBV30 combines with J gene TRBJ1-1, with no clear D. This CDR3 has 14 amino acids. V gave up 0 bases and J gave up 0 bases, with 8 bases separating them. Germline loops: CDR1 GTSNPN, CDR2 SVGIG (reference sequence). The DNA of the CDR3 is TGTGCCTGGAGTGTACACAGTATGAACACTGAAGCTTTCTTT. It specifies CAWSVHSMNTEAFF.

The CDR3 nucleotides read TGTGCCAGCAGCTTAGCTGGGCAAAGCACTGAAGCTTTCTTT. Translating it yields CASSLAGQSTEAFF. V and J are TRBV7-2 and TRBJ1-1; D gene ambiguous. This CDR3 has 14 residues. V dropped 0 bases and J dropped 4 bases, with 9 bases sitting between them. Germline V lookup: CDR1 SGHTA, CDR2 FQGNSA.

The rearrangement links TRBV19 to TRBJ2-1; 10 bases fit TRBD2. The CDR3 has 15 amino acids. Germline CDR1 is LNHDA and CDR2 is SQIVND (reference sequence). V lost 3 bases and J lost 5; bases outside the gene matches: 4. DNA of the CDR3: TGTGCCAGTAGTATCAGCGGGGGGGGGCACAATGAGCAGTTCTTC. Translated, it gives CASSISGGGHNEQFF.

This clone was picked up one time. CDR3 sequence reads: CASSEVDDDTDTQYF. DNA of the CDR3: TGCGCCAGCAGTGAGGTCGATGATGACACAGATACGCAGTATTTT. The rearrangement uses TRBV10-2 and TRBJ2-3; D uncertain. Trimming removed 2 bases from V and 2 bases from J, with 11 bases in between. This CDR3 comprises 15 residues. CDR1 and CDR2 (germline): WSHSY, SAAADI.

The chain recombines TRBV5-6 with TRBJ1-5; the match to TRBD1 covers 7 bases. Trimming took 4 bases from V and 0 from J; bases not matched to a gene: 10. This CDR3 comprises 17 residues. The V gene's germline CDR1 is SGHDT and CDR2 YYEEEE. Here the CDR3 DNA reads TGTGCCAGCAGCCAATTCGACAGGGTCTATAGCAATCAGCCCCAGCATTTT. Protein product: CASSQFDRVYSNQPQHF.

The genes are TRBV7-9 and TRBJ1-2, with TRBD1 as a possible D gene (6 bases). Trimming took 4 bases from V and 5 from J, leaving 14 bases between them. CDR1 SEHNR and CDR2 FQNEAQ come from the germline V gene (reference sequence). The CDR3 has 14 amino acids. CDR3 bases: TGTGCCAGCAGCTCGTCAGCTGGACAGTATGGCTACACCTTC. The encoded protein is CASSSSAGQYGYTF. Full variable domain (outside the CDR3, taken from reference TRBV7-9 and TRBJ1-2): DTGVSQNPRHKITKRGQNVTFRCDPISEHNRLYWYRQTLGQGPEFLTYFQNEAQLEKSRLLSDRFSAERPKGSFSTLEIQRTEQGDSAMYLCASSSSAGQYGYTFGSGTRLTVV.

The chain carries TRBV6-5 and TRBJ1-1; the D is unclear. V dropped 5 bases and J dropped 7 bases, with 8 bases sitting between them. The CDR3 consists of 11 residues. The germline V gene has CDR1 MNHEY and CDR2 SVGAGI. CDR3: CASSEGLEAFF. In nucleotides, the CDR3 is TGTGCCAGCAGTGAAGGGCTTGAAGCTTTCTTT.

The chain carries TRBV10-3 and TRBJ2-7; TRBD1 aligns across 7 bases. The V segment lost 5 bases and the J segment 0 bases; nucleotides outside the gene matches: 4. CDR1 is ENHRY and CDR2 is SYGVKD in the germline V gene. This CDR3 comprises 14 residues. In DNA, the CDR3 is TGTGCCATCAGTTTCCAGGGGGACTCCTACGAGCAGTACTTC. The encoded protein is CAISFQGDSYEQYF.

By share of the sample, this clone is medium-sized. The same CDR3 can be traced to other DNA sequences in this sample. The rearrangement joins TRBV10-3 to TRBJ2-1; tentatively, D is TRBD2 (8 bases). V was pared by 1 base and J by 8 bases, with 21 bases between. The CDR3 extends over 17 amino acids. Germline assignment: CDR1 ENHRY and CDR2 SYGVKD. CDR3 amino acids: CAISEFPGGQTSDEQFF. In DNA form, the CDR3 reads TGTGCCATCAGTGAGTTTCCAGGGGGGCAGACTAGCGATGAGCAGTTCTTC.

The CDR3 bases are TGCAGTGTTCACCAAAATCAGCCCCAGCATTTT. It encodes CSVHQNQPQHF. The chain couples TRBV20-1 to TRBJ1-5; D is undetermined. Looked up from germline, CDR1 is DFQATT and CDR2 is SNEGSKA (reference sequence). Trimming removed 7 bases from V and 4 bases from J, with 8 bases in between. The CDR3 extends over 11 amino acids.